This T cell receptor (beta chain) was recovered during a study of shared clonotypes between healthy human individuals. Overall study results and limits: Against clonotypes common to all four donors, non-shared ones had lower generation probabilities. Compared with memory subsets, naive subsets generally had larger estimated richness.

The genomic DNA of each subset was split evenly across several immunoSEQ plates. Using immunoSEQ multiplex PCR, the repertoire was profiled, and TCRdb retains in-frame clones only, with some absent. The profile shows a few million clones, 90% to 96% of them singletons. Adult donors, all healthy and HIV-negative, had no recent acute infections or vaccinations. Turning to this clone: Antigen: not known.

Per germline, CDR1 MNHEY and CDR2 SVGAGI. The CDR3 is 15 amino acids. V was clipped by 5 bases and J by 1 base; unmatched bases: 7. This clonotype was obtained from a man younger than 35 in good health. The rearrangement uses TRBV6-5 and TRBJ1-1; 7 bases line up with TRBD1. Sequences were obtained from naive CD4+ T cells sorted from blood. This sample's subset: CD45RA+ positively selected. CDR3 nucleotide sequence: TGTGCCAGCAGTACTTGGACAGGAAAGAACACTGAAGCTTTCTTT. Protein: CASSTWTGKNTEAFF.